This T cell receptor (beta chain) was recorded in a study of blood T cell repertoires in COVID-19. This clone was found once. As processed by the authors: Amplified reference gene primers provided the basis for estimating nucleated cell counts. Using immunoSEQ multiplex PCR, the repertoire was profiled, and TCRdb retains in-frame clones only, with some absent. D and trimming come from the DNA, and the V and J calls and clone size come from that table. The sample has around 100,000 clones, approximately 89% seen once. Germline CDR1 reads SGHNT; CDR2 reads YENEEA. CDR3 length: 15 residues. Unmatched junction bases numbered 1, after V lost 3 bases and J lost 5 bases.

J is TRBJ2-2 and V is TRBV11-3, with 12 bases aligning to TRBD2. The sequence derives from a man aged 40-50 years with acute or convalescent COVID-19. The specimen sequenced was peripheral blood. CDR3 protein: CASSLTSGSTGELFF. In DNA form, the CDR3 reads TGTGCCAGCAGCTTGACTAGCGGGAGTACCGGGGAGCTGTTTTTT.